These T cell receptor beta chains were read from a single sample in a study of T-cell memory formation after mild COVID-19. TCRdb re-called the 5' RACE reads through MiXCR, storing one row per CDR3 protein. The table includes fewer than 250,000 distinct CDR3 sequences, just over 15% detected once. The sequenced material came from PBMCs or a T cell subset sorted from them (not recorded which). The receptors here all came from an adult woman who had mild COVID-19 (a few samples of this study predate the infection). Cell type and time point are not known. Each CDR3 is given with its conserved first and last residue. The order of the fields is D gene, J gene, clone size, V gene, CDR3 protein, CDR3 DNA. A D gene is named only where the DNA matches it firmly. Not all rows give a size; the values are once, few, many and, for expanded clones, a class.

d_gene: .
j_gene: TRBJ2-5
abundance: few
v_gene: TRBV12-5
CDR3aa: CASGLWPGEETQYF
CDR3nt: TGTGCTAGTGGTTTGTGGCCAGGGGAAGAGACCCAGTACTTC

d_gene: TRBD1
j_gene: TRBJ1-2
abundance: .
v_gene: TRBV15
CDR3aa: CATARGGQGGNYGYTF
CDR3nt: TGTGCCACCGCCCGAGGGGGACAGGGGGGGAACTATGGCTACACCTTC

d_gene: .
j_gene: TRBJ1-5
abundance: .
v_gene: TRBV12-3/TRBV12-4
CDR3aa: CASSLGRRLHQPQHF
CDR3nt: TGTGCCAGCAGTCTGGGGAGGCGACTTCATCAGCCCCAGCATTTT

d_gene: .
j_gene: TRBJ2-6
abundance: few
v_gene: TRBV15
CDR3aa: CATSRGLLGAGANVLTF
CDR3nt: TGTGCCACCAGCAGAGGATTATTAGGGGCTGGGGCCAACGTCCTGACTTTC

d_gene: .
j_gene: TRBJ2-2
abundance: .
v_gene: TRBV7-3
CDR3aa: CASSLRGSGTRWDTGELFF
CDR3nt: TGTGCCAGCAGCTTAAGGGGCTCAGGGACCCGTTGGGACACCGGGGAGCTGTTTTTT

d_gene: TRBD1
j_gene: TRBJ2-4
abundance: few
v_gene: TRBV30
CDR3aa: CAWSVGQGGPKNIQYF
CDR3nt: TGTGCCTGGAGTGTAGGACAGGGGGGACCCAAAAACATTCAGTACTTC

d_gene: .
j_gene: TRBJ1-2
abundance: .
v_gene: TRBV4-1
CDR3aa: CASSQVMEYGYTF
CDR3nt: TGCGCCAGCAGCCAAGTTATGGAGTATGGCTACACCTTC

d_gene: .
j_gene: TRBJ2-1
abundance: .
v_gene: TRBV20-1
CDR3aa: CSGWGGLEQFF
CDR3nt: TGCAGTGGATGGGGGGGCTTAGAGCAGTTCTTC

d_gene: .
j_gene: TRBJ1-5
abundance: many
v_gene: TRBV2
CDR3aa: CASSLLGGSNQPQHF
CDR3nt: TGTGCCAGCAGCCTTTTAGGGGGAAGCAATCAGCCCCAGCATTTT

d_gene: .
j_gene: TRBJ2-1
abundance: many
v_gene: TRBV5-5
CDR3aa: CASSLGPHSTNNEQFF
CDR3nt: TGTGCCAGCAGCTTGGGGCCCCACTCGACAAACAATGAGCAGTTCTTC

d_gene: TRBD1
j_gene: TRBJ1-1
abundance: few
v_gene: TRBV9
CDR3aa: CASSVSGQQNTEAFF
CDR3nt: TGTGCCAGCAGCGTTTCGGGACAGCAGAACACTGAAGCTTTCTTT

d_gene: .
j_gene: TRBJ1-4
abundance: few
v_gene: TRBV2
CDR3aa: CASSTRTGNEKLFF
CDR3nt: TGTGCCAGCAGTACCAGGACGGGTAATGAAAAACTGTTTTTT

d_gene: TRBD1
j_gene: TRBJ2-5
abundance: many
v_gene: TRBV29-1
CDR3aa: CSGLTGRETQYF
CDR3nt: TGCAGCGGCCTGACAGGGCGGGAGACCCAGTACTTC

d_gene: .
j_gene: TRBJ1-1
abundance: many
v_gene: TRBV20-1
CDR3aa: CSARDAGRGTEAFF
CDR3nt: TGCAGTGCTAGAGATGCAGGTAGGGGCACTGAAGCTTTCTTT

d_gene: TRBD2
j_gene: TRBJ2-7
abundance: many
v_gene: TRBV6-2/TRBV6-3
CDR3aa: CASSLAGNSYEQYF
CDR3nt: TGTGCCAGCAGCTTAGCGGGGAACTCCTACGAGCAGTACTTC

d_gene: .
j_gene: TRBJ2-1
abundance: few
v_gene: TRBV24-1
CDR3aa: CATSDSLGGSYNEQFF
CDR3nt: TGTGCCACCAGTGATTCGTTGGGCGGCTCCTACAATGAGCAGTTCTTC

d_gene: TRBD2
j_gene: TRBJ2-7
abundance: few
v_gene: TRBV5-6
CDR3aa: CASSLGTSGRTSSYEQYF
CDR3nt: TGTGCCAGCAGCTTGGGAACTAGCGGGAGGACGAGCTCCTACGAGCAGTACTTC

d_gene: TRBD2
j_gene: TRBJ2-1
abundance: few
v_gene: TRBV6-5
CDR3aa: CASIAPGLAGEGEQFF
CDR3nt: TGTGCCAGCATCGCCCCGGGACTAGCGGGAGAAGGTGAGCAGTTCTTC

d_gene: TRBD1
j_gene: TRBJ2-5
abundance: few
v_gene: TRBV4-1
CDR3aa: CASSQESAGGGETQYF
CDR3nt: TGCGCCAGCAGCCAAGAGTCGGCAGGGGGTGGGGAGACCCAGTACTTC

d_gene: TRBD2
j_gene: TRBJ2-1
abundance: many
v_gene: TRBV4-1
CDR3aa: CASSLSSSGGAAEQFF
CDR3nt: TGCGCCAGCAGCCTCTCCTCTAGCGGGGGGGCCGCTGAGCAGTTCTTC

d_gene: TRBD1
j_gene: TRBJ1-6
abundance: many
v_gene: TRBV7-2
CDR3aa: CASSSGTGGSPLHF
CDR3nt: TGTGCCAGCAGCTCCGGGACAGGGGGATCACCCCTCCACTTT

d_gene: .
j_gene: TRBJ2-1
abundance: .
v_gene: TRBV20-1
CDR3aa: CSARSLKGRTYNEQFF
CDR3nt: TGCAGTGCTAGGAGTCTAAAGGGACGTACCTACAATGAGCAGTTCTTC

d_gene: .
j_gene: TRBJ2-7
abundance: many
v_gene: TRBV3-1
CDR3aa: CASSRSTYEQYF
CDR3nt: TGTGCCAGCAGCCGATCCACCTACGAGCAGTACTTC

d_gene: TRBD1
j_gene: TRBJ2-5
abundance: .
v_gene: TRBV7-9
CDR3aa: CASSLDPGQGKQTQYF
CDR3nt: TGTGCCAGCAGCTTAGACCCCGGACAGGGTAAACAGACCCAGTACTTC

d_gene: .
j_gene: TRBJ2-2
abundance: .
v_gene: TRBV2
CDR3aa: CASSVQVGTGELFF
CDR3nt: TGTGCCAGCAGTGTCCAGGTAGGGACCGGGGAGCTGTTTTTT

d_gene: TRBD1
j_gene: TRBJ1-2
abundance: few
v_gene: TRBV20-1
CDR3aa: CSARGTGTYGYTF
CDR3nt: TGCAGTGCTAGAGGGACAGGAACCTATGGCTACACCTTC

d_gene: .
j_gene: TRBJ2-5
abundance: few
v_gene: TRBV4-3
CDR3aa: CASSQEAGEETQYF
CDR3nt: TGCGCCAGCAGCCAAGAAGCAGGGGAAGAGACCCAGTACTTC

d_gene: .
j_gene: TRBJ1-2
abundance: few
v_gene: TRBV27
CDR3aa: CASSFVPGLNYGYTF
CDR3nt: TGTGCCAGCAGTTTTGTGCCGGGATTAAACTATGGCTACACCTTC

d_gene: TRBD2
j_gene: TRBJ2-2
abundance: .
v_gene: TRBV7-9
CDR3aa: CASSLSGRNTGELFF
CDR3nt: TGTGCCAGCAGCCTTAGCGGGAGAAACACCGGGGAGCTGTTTTTT

d_gene: .
j_gene: TRBJ2-7
abundance: few
v_gene: TRBV4-1
CDR3aa: CASSQSVTIYEQYF
CDR3nt: TGCGCCAGCAGCCAATCTGTGACTATCTACGAGCAGTACTTC

d_gene: .
j_gene: TRBJ2-7
abundance: few
v_gene: TRBV24-1
CDR3aa: CATSDVGVPYEQYF
CDR3nt: TGTGCCACCAGTGATGTGGGGGTCCCCTACGAGCAGTACTTC

d_gene: TRBD2
j_gene: TRBJ2-7
abundance: .
v_gene: TRBV20-1
CDR3aa: CSARGLAMYF
CDR3nt: TGCAGTGCTAGAGGACTAGCGATGTACTTC